This is a list of T cell receptor beta chains from one sample in a study of CD8 T cells in ankylosing spondylitis. TCRdb re-analysed the 5' RACE reads in MiXCR, keeping a single row per CDR3 protein. This sample has about 220,000 distinct CDR3 sequences, with around a quarter found just once. Sequencing was performed on blood, either unsorted or a sorted T cell fraction (not recorded which). All receptors derive from a male donor with ankylosing spondylitis or in good health (not recorded which). CDR3s leave out the opening cysteine and the closing phenylalanine or tryptophan. Fields, in order: V gene, J gene, clone size, CDR3 protein. Clone size appears in some rows only: once, few, many, or a class for an expanded clone.

V: TRBV2
J: TRBJ2-5
size: -
CDR3: ASRRSGLQETQY

V: TRBV4-3
J: TRBJ2-3
size: -
CDR3: ASSQEALASSTDTQY

V: TRBV3-1
J: TRBJ1-1
size: -
CDR3: ATSDRVQAF

V: TRBV20-1
J: TRBJ2-7
size: many
CDR3: SASGTSGRVRNEQY

V: TRBV7-7
J: TRBJ2-2
size: many
CDR3: ASRQGINTGELF

V: TRBV20-1
J: TRBJ2-7
size: many
CDR3: SARSLGGEAYEQY

V: TRBV9
J: TRBJ2-5
size: few
CDR3: ASSALSAQETQY

V: TRBV7-2
J: TRBJ2-3
size: -
CDR3: ASSKAGGPDTQY

V: TRBV10-3
J: TRBJ2-3
size: few
CDR3: AIRSGTSGGTDTQY

V: TRBV3-1
J: TRBJ2-3
size: many
CDR3: ASSQAFRREYTDTQY

V: TRBV5-1
J: TRBJ2-6
size: many
CDR3: ASTGTGVPGANVLT

V: TRBV12-3/TRBV12-4
J: TRBJ2-1
size: -
CDR3: ASSFKSSYNEQF

V: TRBV5-1
J: TRBJ2-3
size: many
CDR3: ASSLAGGLTDTQY

V: TRBV29-1
J: TRBJ2-6
size: few
CDR3: SVAGTIGTNVLT

V: TRBV5-6
J: TRBJ1-2
size: once
CDR3: ASSFWQGRGYT

V: TRBV29-1
J: TRBJ2-3
size: few
CDR3: SVEGLLAGGTDTQY

V: TRBV12-3/TRBV12-4
J: TRBJ2-4
size: once
CDR3: ASSPDRRSIQY

V: TRBV2
J: TRBJ2-3
size: -
CDR3: ATTSSTDTQY

V: TRBV15
J: TRBJ2-3
size: many
CDR3: ATSSPRRIDTQY

V: TRBV20-1
J: TRBJ2-2
size: many
CDR3: SARMGYTGELF

V: TRBV24-1
J: TRBJ2-1
size: many
CDR3: ATSGGRTRYNEQF

V: TRBV7-9
J: TRBJ2-7
size: few
CDR3: ASSLAGLPSYEQY

V: TRBV29-1
J: TRBJ1-2
size: many
CDR3: SVQGGGYGYT

V: TRBV7-9
J: TRBJ2-1
size: few
CDR3: ASSSSIPLVSYNEQF

V: TRBV20-1
J: TRBJ2-1
size: few
CDR3: SARGDGDEQF

V: TRBV20-1
J: TRBJ2-3
size: -
CDR3: SGPSGHTSTDTQY

V: TRBV28
J: TRBJ1-6
size: -
CDR3: ASSLSLSSAGSRNSPLH

V: TRBV7-9
J: TRBJ2-7
size: many
CDR3: ASSLGGGPIYEQY

V: TRBV11-2
J: TRBJ2-5
size: -
CDR3: ASPLSGGLETQY

V: TRBV29-1
J: TRBJ1-1
size: -
CDR3: SVGSSSTEAF

V: TRBV5-1
J: TRBJ2-6
size: few
CDR3: ASSAVSGANVLT

V: TRBV20-1
J: TRBJ2-7
size: many
CDR3: SARDAQRAAYEQY

V: TRBV20-1
J: TRBJ1-1
size: few
CDR3: SARGWDMNTEAF

V: TRBV28
J: TRBJ2-5
size: few
CDR3: ASSLTGPRETQY

V: TRBV5-1
J: TRBJ2-1
size: many
CDR3: ASSFNRDHEQF

V: TRBV29-1
J: TRBJ2-7
size: few
CDR3: SVVPGPKNYEQY

V: TRBV6-1
J: TRBJ2-3
size: many
CDR3: ASSRRQGGITDTQY

V: TRBV18
J: TRBJ2-1
size: -
CDR3: ASSPSRSGTAWF

V: TRBV6-1
J: TRBJ1-6
size: many
CDR3: ASSQPAVHRVRDSPLH

V: TRBV3-1
J: TRBJ2-7
size: once
CDR3: ASSQDLESANRGEQY

V: TRBV6-1
J: TRBJ2-2
size: few
CDR3: ASRDRASGELF

V: TRBV29-1
J: TRBJ2-5
size: many
CDR3: SVGLGVHQETQY

V: TRBV7-8
J: TRBJ2-1
size: few
CDR3: ASSFELASGRTYNEQF

V: TRBV20-1
J: TRBJ2-3
size: few
CDR3: SQADWRDDTQY